This record concerns one TCR beta chain sequence. Researchers ran the PCR with 60 Vbeta and 13 Jbeta primers. TCRdb keeps only in-frame clones here, not all; method: immunoSEQ multiplex PCR. Of more than 95,000 clones listed, roughly 80% are singletons. The data were taken from a study of cytomegalovirus exposure and HLA in healthy donors. As for the donors, each was a healthy bone marrow donor. What was sequenced was PBMCs. This receptor was identified in a man aged 18-30 years in good health and CMV-seropositive.

The CDR3 is CASSFDGQPQHF. The CDR3 nucleotides read TGTGCCAGCAGCTTCGACGGGCAGCCCCAGCATTTT. The genes are TRBV7-2 and TRBJ1-5; D unclear. V was cut by 3 bases and J by 7 bases, with 7 bases left in between. Germline assignment: CDR1 SGHTA and CDR2 FQGNSA. CDR3 size: 12 residues.